This TCR beta chain was profiled in a study of blood T cell repertoires in COVID-19. Study-level background: The analysed material was cDNA or gDNA that came from T cells, B-cell-depleted T cells, or PBMCs.

The CDR3 is 13 residues long. Trimming pared 5 bases from V and 8 bases from J, leaving 12 bases between. In germline, CDR1 is MNHEY, CDR2 SVGAGI. Data came from immunoSEQ multiplex PCR; TCRdb stores just in-frame clones and leaves some out. Of 150,000 to 200,000 clones listed, around 87% are singletons. The sequencing input was peripheral blood. The source is a young man with acute or convalescent COVID-19. The V call is TRBV6-5, the J call TRBJ1-4; D remains ambiguous. CDR3 loop: CASSMKNGEKLFF. CDR3 nucleotides: TGTGCCAGCAGTATGAAGAACGGGGAAAAACTGTTTTTT.